Here is one T cell receptor beta chain with its context. The antigen is undetermined. Clones were sequenced by immunoSEQ multiplex PCR, and TCRdb holds only the in-frame ones, with some missing. Here the sample spans some 250,000 clones, roughly 91% being singletons. The entry originates in a study of cytomegalovirus exposure and HLA in healthy donors. Unmatched junction bases numbered 5, after V lost 6 bases and J lost 3 bases. This CDR3 has 14 residues. Germline CDR1 is SGHTA and CDR2 is FQGNSA. Study observations and caveats: In vitro checks showed that a few CMV-associated chains really do target CMV antigens. The authors listed 150 or so TCR beta chains as cytomegalovirus-associated.

The rearrangement links TRBV7-2 to TRBJ1-5; TRBD1 agrees at 7 bases. Material for sequencing was PBMCs. This clonotype originated in a woman younger than 45 in good health and CMV-seronegative. This CDR3 reads CASRATGPNQPQHF. CDR3 coding DNA: TGTGCCAGCAGGGCGACAGGGCCCAATCAGCCCCAGCATTTT. The full variable domain, completed using reference TRBV7-2 and TRBJ1-5, is GAGVSQSPSNKVTEKGKDVELRCDPISGHTALYWYRQSLGQGLEFLIYFQGNSAPDKSGLPSDRFSAERTGGSVSTLTIQRTQQEDSAVYLCASRATGPNQPQHFGDGTRLSIL.